These T cell receptor beta chains were read from a single sample in a study of cytomegalovirus exposure and HLA in healthy donors. Produced via immunoSEQ multiplex PCR; TCRdb's table is partial and in-frame only. The sample holds 66,000 or so clones, approximately 96% seen once. Sequences were obtained from PBMCs. These TCRs come from a woman aged 18-29 years in good health and CMV-seropositive. The CDR3 runs from the conserved cysteine through the conserved F or W. The order of the fields is CDR3 length, D gene, J gene, V gene, clone size, CDR3 protein, CDR3 DNA. The D gene is left open where the match is weak. Expanded clones are given a class, and other clones once, few, many or no size at all.

15 - TRBJ2-7 TRBV30 - CAWSVSRGPIYEQYF TGTGCCTGGAGTGTATCTCGGGGTCCCATCTACGAGCAGTACTTC
15 - TRBJ2-3 TRBV5-4 - CASSLLGGLTDTQYF TGTGCCAGCAGCTTGTTGGGTGGACTCACAGATACGCAGTATTTT
16 TRBD2 TRBJ2-3 TRBV25-1 - CASSAQLAGASDTQYF TGTGCCAGCAGTGCACAACTAGCGGGAGCTTCTGATACGCAGTATTTT
15 TRBD2 TRBJ2-7 TRBV27 - CASSPQRGASYEQYF TGTGCCAGCAGCCCCCAGCGGGGGGCTTCCTACGAGCAGTACTTC
13 - TRBJ1-2 TRBV9 - CASSVAGNYGYTF TGTGCCAGCAGCGTAGCAGGGAACTATGGCTACACCTTC
13 - TRBJ1-1 TRBV7-6 - CASSLVGNTEAFF TGTGCCAGCAGCTTAGTGGGCAACACTGAAGCTTTCTTT
18 - TRBJ1-1 TRBV7-8 - CASSSSRQLLDTFTEAFF TGTGCCAGCAGCTCCTCCCGACAGCTTTTGGATACGTTCACTGAAGCTTTCTTT
15 - TRBJ2-3 TRBV5-4 - CASSLEPTSTDTQYF TGTGCCAGCAGCTTGGAACCGACTAGCACAGATACGCAGTATTTT
13 - TRBJ1-2 TRBV27 - CASSLSGGYGYTF TGTGCCAGCAGTTTATCTGGAGGTTATGGCTACACCTTC
13 - TRBJ1-2 TRBV6-5 - CASRPQGPYGYTF TGTGCCAGCAGACCTCAGGGGCCCTATGGCTACACCTTC
14 TRBD1 TRBJ2-2 TRBV30 - CAWTRDRGPGELFF TGTGCCTGGACCCGGGACAGGGGCCCCGGGGAGCTGTTTTTT
15 TRBD1 TRBJ1-4 TRBV5-1 - CASSFSGTGTEKLFF TGCGCCAGCAGCTTCTCCGGGACAGGGACCGAAAAACTGTTTTTT
16 TRBD1 TRBJ1-1 TRBV25-1 - CASSELKGQVNTEAFF TGTGCCAGCAGTGAATTGAAGGGACAGGTTAACACTGAAGCTTTCTTT
14 - TRBJ1-4 TRBV19 once CASSPGATNEKLFF TGTGCCAGTAGTCCCGGGGCAACTAATGAAAAACTGTTTTTT
16 TRBD1 TRBJ2-5 TRBV4-1 - CASSQVLQQGWETQYF TGCGCCAGCAGCCAAGTGCTTCAACAGGGGTGGGAGACCCAGTACTTC
12 TRBD2 TRBJ2-6 TRBV30 - CAWSAGGNVLTF TGTGCCTGGAGCGCGGGAGGCAACGTCCTGACTTTC
14 - TRBJ1-4 TRBV29-1 - CSVEKDTTSEKLFF TGCAGCGTTGAAAAGGACACCACCTCGGAAAAACTGTTTTTT
16 - TRBJ2-2 TRBV19 few CASSIKGGVGAGELFF TGTGCCAGTAGTATTAAAGGAGGGGTTGGAGCCGGGGAGCTGTTTTTT
14 TRBD2 TRBJ2-7 TRBV29-1 - CSGVLAGVTYEQYF TGCAGCGGGGTCCTAGCGGGGGTTACCTACGAGCAGTACTTC
16 TRBD2 TRBJ2-7 TRBV14 - CASSQEGGILSYEQYF TGTGCCAGCAGCCAAGAGGGGGGGATACTCTCCTACGAGCAGTACTTC
16 - TRBJ1-4 TRBV6-1 - CASSGQPPGTRNFLFF TGTGCCAGCAGTGGACAGCCCCCAGGAACCCGAAATTTCCTGTTTTTT
15 - TRBJ1-5 TRBV5-6 - CASSLQTYSNQPQHF TGTGCCAGCAGCTTGCAGACTTATAGCAATCAGCCCCAGCATTTT
15 - TRBJ2-7 TRBV10-3 - CAIRRQVLGSYEQYF TGTGCCATCAGGAGACAGGTCCTCGGGTCCTACGAGCAGTACTTC
17 TRBD1 TRBJ2-2 TRBV11-1 - CASSSTPTGEPTGELFF TGTGCCAGCAGCTCAACACCCACAGGGGAGCCCACCGGGGAGCTGTTTTTT
14 TRBD2 TRBJ2-1 TRBV9 - CASSVSSGRPEQFF TGTGCCAGCAGCGTAAGCAGCGGGAGGCCTGAGCAGTTCTTC
14 - TRBJ1-2 TRBV6-1 few CASSRQTVFEGYTF TGTGCCAGCAGCCGACAAACAGTGTTTGAGGGCTACACCTTC
16 - TRBJ1-5 TRBV28 - CASTKWDFGGNQPQHF TGTGCCAGCACAAAATGGGACTTTGGAGGCAATCAGCCCCAGCATTTT
15 - TRBJ1-1 TRBV6-1 - CASSDRGAAGTEAFF TGTGCCAGCAGTGACAGGGGCGCCGCGGGCACTGAAGCTTTCTTT
15 TRBD2 TRBJ2-5 TRBV4-1 once CASSHLAGGGETQYF TGCGCCAGCAGCCACCTAGCGGGGGGAGGGGAGACCCAGTACTTC
16 TRBD2 TRBJ2-3 TRBV2 - CASSEGGGPGPDTQYF TGTGCCAGCAGTGAAGGCGGGGGACCCGGTCCAGATACGCAGTATTTT
14 - TRBJ1-1 TRBV30 - CAWSTSWRRTEAFF TGTGCCTGGAGTACTTCCTGGAGGAGAACTGAAGCTTTCTTT
14 - TRBJ1-5 TRBV9 - CASSVGGGYQPQHF TGTGCCAGCAGCGTAGGGGGGGGTTATCAGCCCCAGCATTTT
18 TRBD1 TRBJ2-7 TRBV12-5 - CASGLAPLGTGALYEQYF TGTGCTAGTGGTTTGGCCCCTCTGGGGACAGGGGCCCTCTACGAGCAGTACTTC
16 TRBD2 TRBJ2-1 TRBV5-1 - CASRLPGLAVRDEQFF TGCGCCAGCAGGCTCCCGGGACTAGCGGTTCGGGATGAGCAGTTCTTC
21 - TRBJ2-3 TRBV15 - CATSRGSSGTGLFPSTDTQYF TGTGCCACCAGCAGAGGTTCAAGCGGGACAGGCCTCTTCCCTAGCACAGATACGCAGTATTTT
16 TRBD1 TRBJ1-3 TRBV28 - CASSLSGEGATDTIYF TGTGCCAGCAGTTTATCTGGCGAGGGGGCGACGGACACCATATATTTT
18 - TRBJ1-2 TRBV19 - CASTSGSLVNPRAYGYTF TGTGCCAGTACCTCAGGGTCATTGGTGAACCCGAGAGCATATGGCTACACCTTC
16 TRBD1 TRBJ1-1 TRBV14 - CASSQAGRGHDTEAFF TGTGCCAGCAGCCAAGCAGGCAGGGGGCACGACACTGAAGCTTTCTTT
12 - TRBJ2-5 TRBV6-6 - CASRRYQETQYF TGTGCCAGCAGGCGCTACCAAGAGACCCAGTACTTC
13 TRBD1 TRBJ1-2 TRBV6-5 once CASGPAGTGVNTF TGTGCCAGCGGCCCGGCCGGGACAGGGGTGAACACCTTC
13 - TRBJ1-2 TRBV2 - CASSPGTSSGYTF TGTGCCAGTTCTCCCGGGACATCGTCAGGCTACACCTTC
15 - TRBJ2-3 TRBV6-1 - CASSEGGPSTDTQYF TGTGCCAGCAGTGAGGGGGGGCCAAGCACAGATACGCAGTATTTT
14 TRBD1 TRBJ1-2 TRBV18 - CASSPGTGGGGYTF TGTGCCAGCTCACCAGGGACAGGGGGCGGTGGCTACACCTTC
15 - TRBJ1-1 TRBV6-6 - CASSYPFGEPTEAFF TGTGCCAGCAGTTACCCGTTCGGGGAACCCACTGAAGCTTTCTTT
15 TRBD1 TRBJ1-2 TRBV10-3 - CAISEGQGINYGYTF TGTGCCATCAGTGAAGGACAGGGGATTAACTATGGCTACACCTTC
18 TRBD2 TRBJ2-1 TRBV7-3 - CASKAGTSGRRGPDEQFF TGTGCCAGTAAGGCCGGGACTAGCGGGAGGAGGGGCCCCGATGAGCAGTTCTTC
15 TRBD1 TRBJ1-1 TRBV6-6 - CASRPGTAGNTEAFF TGTGCCAGCAGGCCGGGGACAGCGGGGAACACTGAAGCTTTCTTT
13 TRBD1 TRBJ1-1 TRBV2 - CASRGQRNTEAFF TGTGCCAGCAGGGGACAGAGGAACACTGAAGCTTTCTTT
15 - TRBJ1-5 TRBV6-1 - CASRDRAGGNQPQHF TGTGCCAGCAGGGACAGAGCTGGGGGCAATCAGCCCCAGCATTTT